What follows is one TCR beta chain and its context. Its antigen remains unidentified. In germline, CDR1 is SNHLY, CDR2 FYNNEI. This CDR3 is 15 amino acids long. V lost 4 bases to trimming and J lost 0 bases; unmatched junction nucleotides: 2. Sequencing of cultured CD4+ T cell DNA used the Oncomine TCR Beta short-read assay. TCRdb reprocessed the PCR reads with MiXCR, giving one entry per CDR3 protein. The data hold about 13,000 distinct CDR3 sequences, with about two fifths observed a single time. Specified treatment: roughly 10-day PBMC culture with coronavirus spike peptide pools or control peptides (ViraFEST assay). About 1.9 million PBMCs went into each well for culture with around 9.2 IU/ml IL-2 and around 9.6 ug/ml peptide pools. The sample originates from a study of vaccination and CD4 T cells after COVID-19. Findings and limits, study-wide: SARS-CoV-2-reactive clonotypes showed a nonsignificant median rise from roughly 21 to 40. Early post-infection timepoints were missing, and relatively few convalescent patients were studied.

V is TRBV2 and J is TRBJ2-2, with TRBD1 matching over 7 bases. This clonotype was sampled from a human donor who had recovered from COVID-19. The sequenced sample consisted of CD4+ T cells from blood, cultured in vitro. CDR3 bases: TGTGCCAGCAGTGGACAGGGATCGAACACCGGGGAGCTGTTTTTT. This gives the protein CASSGQGSNTGELFF.